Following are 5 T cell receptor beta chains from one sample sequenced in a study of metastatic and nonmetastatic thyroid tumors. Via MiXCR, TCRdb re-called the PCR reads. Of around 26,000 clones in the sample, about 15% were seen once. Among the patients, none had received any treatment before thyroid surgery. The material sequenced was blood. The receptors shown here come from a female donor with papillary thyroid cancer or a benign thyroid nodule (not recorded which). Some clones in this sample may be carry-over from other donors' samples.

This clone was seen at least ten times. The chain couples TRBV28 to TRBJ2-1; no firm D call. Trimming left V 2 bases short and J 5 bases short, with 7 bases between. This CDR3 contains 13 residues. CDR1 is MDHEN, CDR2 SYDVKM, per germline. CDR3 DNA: TGTGCCAGCAGTTTAGATCAAAACAATGAGCAGTTCTTC. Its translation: CASSLDQNNEQFF. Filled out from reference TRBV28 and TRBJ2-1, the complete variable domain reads DVKVTQSSRYLVKRTGEKVFLECVQDMDHENMFWYRQDPGLGLRLIYFSYDVKMKEKGDIPEGYSVSREKKERFSLILESASTNQTSMYLCASSLDQNNEQFFGPGTRLTVL.

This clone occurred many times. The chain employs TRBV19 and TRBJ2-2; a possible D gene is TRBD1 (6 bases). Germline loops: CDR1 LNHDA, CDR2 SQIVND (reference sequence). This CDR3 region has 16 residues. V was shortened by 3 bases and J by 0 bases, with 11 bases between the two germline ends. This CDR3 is CASSMPQGANTGELFF. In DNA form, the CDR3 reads TGTGCCAGTAGTATGCCACAGGGCGCGAACACCGGGGAGCTGTTTTTT.

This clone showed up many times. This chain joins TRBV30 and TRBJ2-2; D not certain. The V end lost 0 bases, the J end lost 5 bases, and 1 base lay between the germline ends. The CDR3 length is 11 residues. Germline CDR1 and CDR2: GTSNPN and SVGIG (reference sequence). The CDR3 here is CAWSVTGELFF. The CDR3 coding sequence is TGTGCCTGGAGTGTAACCGGGGAGCTGTTTTTT. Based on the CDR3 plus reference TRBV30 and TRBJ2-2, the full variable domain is SQTIHQWPATLVQPVGSPLSLECTVEGTSNPNLYWYRQAAGRGLQLLFYSVGIGQISSEVPQNLSASRPQDRQFILSSKKLLLSDSGFYLCAWSVTGELFFGEGSRLTVL.

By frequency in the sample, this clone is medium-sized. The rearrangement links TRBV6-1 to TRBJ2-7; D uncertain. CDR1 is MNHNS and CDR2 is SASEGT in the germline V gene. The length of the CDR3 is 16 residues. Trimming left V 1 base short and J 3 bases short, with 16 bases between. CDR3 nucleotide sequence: TGTGCCAGCAGTGAAGATGGACGGAACGTACGCTACGAGCAGTACTTC. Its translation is CASSEDGRNVRYEQYF.

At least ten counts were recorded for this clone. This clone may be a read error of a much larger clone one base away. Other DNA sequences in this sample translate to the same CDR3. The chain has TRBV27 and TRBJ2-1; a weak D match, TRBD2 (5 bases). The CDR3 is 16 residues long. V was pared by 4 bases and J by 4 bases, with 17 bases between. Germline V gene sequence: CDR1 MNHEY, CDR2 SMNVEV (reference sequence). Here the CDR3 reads CASSSYRRSSYNEQFF. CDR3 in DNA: TGTGCCAGCAGTTCTTATCGGAGGAGCTCTTACAATGAGCAGTTCTTC.